This TCR beta chain comes out of a study of blood T cell repertoires in COVID-19 (dated by TCRdb to 2019 to 2021). At the level of the whole study: Samples from collaborators originated in the United States, Italy and Spain and spanned both the acute and convalescent phases of COVID-19. The material from the prospective study consisted of cDNA or gDNA derived from T cells, B-cell-depleted T cells, or PBMCs. Deeply sampled blood TCRbeta repertoires from subjects exposed to, actively infected with, or recovered from COVID-19 were included in the dataset. The repertoires were released in a freely available public database meant as a resource for research on the immune response to SARS-CoV-2. The samples were drawn from two sources: the first 160 participants of the ongoing ImmuneRACE study, and 1,000 to 1,500 subjects contributed by 6 global collaborators. The sample metadata nearly always contained a de-identified subject ID, COVID-19 status, age in years and sex. Where available, HLA class I and class II types were obtained from metadata supplied by the sample provider rather than from assay-based typing.

Each collaborating institution followed its own protocols to collect whole blood in K2EDTA tubes. Collaborator samples were shipped for TCRbeta analysis as frozen whole blood, isolated PBMCs, or DNA extracted from either sample type. Overall study results and their limits: The amount of clinical and demographic metadata varied by source and participant and was provided uncurated.

TCRbeta CDR3 regions were amplified from genomic DNA by means of the immunoSEQ Assay, a bias-controlled multiplex PCR. In the authors' own workflow: The number of nucleated cells in each sample was estimated by amplification of reference gene primers within the assay. Sequence reads were collapsed and filtered to measure the absolute abundance of every unique TCRbeta CDR3 rearrangement. For each sample, productive Simpson clonality was calculated as the square root of Simpson's diversity index over productive rearrangements. The table was pulled from immuneACCESS by TCRdb, which kept in-frame rearrangements only. Such tables lose some clones; where checked, under half of the loss comes from unresolved V genes, and the rest has no known cause. For V, J and clone size, that table is used; D and trimming come from the DNA. The sample yields 150,000 to 200,000 clones; around 80% were counted once. The top ten constitute approximately 2.9% of the sample.

Only a few counts were recorded for this clone. Its target antigen remains unknown. No base quality values were provided; no much bigger clone lies one nucleotide off. This TCR came from a woman aged 80 or over with active or convalescent COVID-19. Input material: peripheral blood.

This receptor has the CDR3 CASSGTKAGTGDEKLFF. The DNA sequence follows: TGTGCCAGCAGTGGAACTAAGGCCGGGACAGGGGATGAAAAACTGTTTTTT. The chain is encoded by TRBV27 joined to TRBJ1-4; TRBD1 agrees with 10 junctional bases. V is pruned by 5 bases and J by 6 bases, leaving 12 bases of the junction without a gene match. Reading the germline V gene (reference sequence) gives CDR1 MNHEY and CDR2 SMNVEV. Taken from cysteine to phenylalanine, the CDR3 has 17 residues. The entry retains the CDR3 DNA only, 51 bases that are in frame from base 1.